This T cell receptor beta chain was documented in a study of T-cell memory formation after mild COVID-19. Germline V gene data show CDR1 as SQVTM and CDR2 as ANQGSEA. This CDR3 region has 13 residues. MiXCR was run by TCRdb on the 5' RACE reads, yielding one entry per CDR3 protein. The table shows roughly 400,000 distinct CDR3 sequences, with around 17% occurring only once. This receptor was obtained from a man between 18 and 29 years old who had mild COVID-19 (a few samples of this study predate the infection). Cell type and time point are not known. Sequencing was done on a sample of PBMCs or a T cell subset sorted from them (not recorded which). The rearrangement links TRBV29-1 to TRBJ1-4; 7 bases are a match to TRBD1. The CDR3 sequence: CSVQGNLGEKLFF. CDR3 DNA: TGCAGTGTACAGGGGAACCTTGGGGAAAAACTGTTTTTT.